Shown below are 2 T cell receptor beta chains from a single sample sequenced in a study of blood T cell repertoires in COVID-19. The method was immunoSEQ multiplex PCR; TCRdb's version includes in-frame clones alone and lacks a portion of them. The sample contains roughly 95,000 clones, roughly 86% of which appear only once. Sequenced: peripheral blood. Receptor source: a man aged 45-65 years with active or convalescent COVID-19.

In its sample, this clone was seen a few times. CDR3 DNA sequence: TGTGCCAGCAGCGTAGCGGGGGGAAACTCCTACAATGAGCAGTTCTTC. Translating it yields CASSVAGGNSYNEQFF. V usage is TRBV9 and J usage is TRBJ2-1, with 7 nucleotides matching TRBD2. The CDR3 is 16 amino acids. The J segment lost 0 bases and the V segment lost 0 bases, leaving 3 bases of the junction unmatched. CDR1 is SGDLS, CDR2 YYNGEE, per germline.

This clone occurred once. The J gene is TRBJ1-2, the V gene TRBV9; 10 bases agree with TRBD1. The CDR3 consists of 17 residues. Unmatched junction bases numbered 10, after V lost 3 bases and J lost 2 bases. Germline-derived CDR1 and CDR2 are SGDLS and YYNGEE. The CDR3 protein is CASSAGTGEQANYGYTF. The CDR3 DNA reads TGTGCCAGCAGCGCCGGGACAGGGGAACAGGCGAACTATGGCTACACCTTC.